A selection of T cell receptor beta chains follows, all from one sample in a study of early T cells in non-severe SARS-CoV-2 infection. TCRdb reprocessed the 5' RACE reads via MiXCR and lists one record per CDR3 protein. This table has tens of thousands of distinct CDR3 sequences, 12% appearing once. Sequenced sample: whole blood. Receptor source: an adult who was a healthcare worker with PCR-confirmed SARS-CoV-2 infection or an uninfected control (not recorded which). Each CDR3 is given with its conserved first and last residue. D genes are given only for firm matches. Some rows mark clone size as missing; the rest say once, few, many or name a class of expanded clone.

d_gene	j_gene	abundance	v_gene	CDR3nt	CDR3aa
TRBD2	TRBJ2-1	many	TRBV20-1	TGCAGTGCTAGCAGGCTAGCGGGAATCAATGAGCAGTTCTTC	CSASRLAGINEQFF
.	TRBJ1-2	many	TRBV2	TGTGCCAGCAGGGAAAGAGCTAACTATGGCTACACCTTC	CASRERANYGYTF
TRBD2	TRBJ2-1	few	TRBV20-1	TGCAGTGCACCGAGACTAGCGGGCCCCAATGAGCAGTTCTTC	CSAPRLAGPNEQFF
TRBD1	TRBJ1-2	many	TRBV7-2	TGTGCCAGCAGCTTAGCCCGGGACAGGGCTAACTATGGCTACACCTTC	CASSLARDRANYGYTF
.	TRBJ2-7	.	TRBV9	TGTGCCAGCAGCCCGAGAGGTAACGAGCAGTACTTC	CASSPRGNEQYF
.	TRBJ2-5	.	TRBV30	TGTGCCTGGAGTCGGCAAGAGACCCAGTACTTC	CAWSRQETQYF
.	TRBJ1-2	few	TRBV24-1	TGTGCCACCAGTCACGCCGGACGGGGAGGCTATGGCTACACCTTC	CATSHAGRGGYGYTF
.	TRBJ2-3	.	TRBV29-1	TGCAGCGGCTCTCCCACAGATACGCAGTATTTT	CSGSPTDTQYF
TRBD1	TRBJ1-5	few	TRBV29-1	TGCAGCGTTGGAGGAGGACAGGGGGAGAGTCCCCAGCATTTT	CSVGGGQGESPQHF
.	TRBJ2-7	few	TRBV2	TGTGCCAGCAGTGAAGGCCCAGCGGGTATCTCCTACGAGCAGTACTTC	CASSEGPAGISYEQYF
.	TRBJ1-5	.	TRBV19	TGTGCCAGTAGTAGAACCATCGAACAGGTTAGCAATCAGCCCCAGCATTTT	CASSRTIEQVSNQPQHF
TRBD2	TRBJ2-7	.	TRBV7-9	TGTGCCAGCAGTGAGCGGGAGTTTCTCGAGCAGTACTTC	CASSEREFLEQYF
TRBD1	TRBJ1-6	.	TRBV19	TGTGCCAGTAGATACTTCACAGGGGGATTTCTGGATTCACCCCTCCACTTT	CASRYFTGGFLDSPLHF
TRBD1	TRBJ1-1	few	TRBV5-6	TGTACCAGCAGCTGGGACAGCTACACTGAAGCTTTCTTT	CTSSWDSYTEAFF
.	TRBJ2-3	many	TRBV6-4	TGTGCCAGCAGTGAAGGCTCGGGGGACACAGATACGCAGTATTTT	CASSEGSGDTDTQYF
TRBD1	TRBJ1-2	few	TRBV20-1	TGCAGTGCTGGACAGGGAAACTATGGCTACACCTTC	CSAGQGNYGYTF
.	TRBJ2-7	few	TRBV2	TGTGCCAGCCAGAACGGGGGAGCATCCTACGAGCAGTACTTC	CASQNGGASYEQYF
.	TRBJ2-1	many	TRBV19	TGTGCCAGTACGGTCGAGGGGGAGCCCTACAATGAGCAGTTCTTC	CASTVEGEPYNEQFF
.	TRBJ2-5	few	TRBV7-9	TGTGCCAGCAGCTTGGTGAATTCCGCAGAGACCCAGTACTTC	CASSLVNSAETQYF
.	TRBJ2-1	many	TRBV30	TGTGCCTGGAGTGTACAAGGATTTGAGCAGTTCTTC	CAWSVQGFEQFF
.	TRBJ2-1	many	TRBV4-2	TGTGCCAGCAGCCAAGACCCGCGGAATGAGCAGTTCTTC	CASSQDPRNEQFF
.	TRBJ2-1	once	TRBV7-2	TGTGCCAGCAGCTTACGCAGGGCATCCTACAATGAGCAGTTCTTC	CASSLRRASYNEQFF
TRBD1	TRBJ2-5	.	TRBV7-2	TGTGCCAGCAGCCAAGGGGACAGCTTACAAGAGACCCAGTACTTC	CASSQGDSLQETQYF
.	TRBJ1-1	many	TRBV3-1	TGTGCCAGCAGCCAAGAGAGGCTCATGAACACTGAAGCTTTCTTT	CASSQERLMNTEAFF
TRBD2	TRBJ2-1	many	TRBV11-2	TGTGCCAGCAGCTTAGGGACTAGCGGGGGACGCAATGAGCAGTTCTTC	CASSLGTSGGRNEQFF
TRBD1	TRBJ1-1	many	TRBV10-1	TGCGCCAGCAGTGATGGACAGGGGCGAGGGAACACTGAAGCTTTCTTT	CASSDGQGRGNTEAFF
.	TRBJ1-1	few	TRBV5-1	TGCGCCAGCAGCTTGTATCACGTCAGCTCGAACACTGAAGCTTTCTTT	CASSLYHVSSNTEAFF
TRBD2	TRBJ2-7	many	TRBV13	TGTGCCAGCAGCTTAGGGACTAGCCACGAGCAGTACTTC	CASSLGTSHEQYF
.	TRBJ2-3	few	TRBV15	TGTGCCACCAGCCCCGGGCCTGACACCTCTCATACGCAGTATTTT	CATSPGPDTSHTQYF
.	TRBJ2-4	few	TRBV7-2	TGTGCCAGCAGCTTCTACTCCGCAGCCAAAAACATTCAGTACTTC	CASSFYSAAKNIQYF
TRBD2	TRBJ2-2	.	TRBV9	TGTGCCAGCAGCCCCAGAGGAAGCGGGGCCGTGGGGGAGCTGTTTTTT	CASSPRGSGAVGELFF
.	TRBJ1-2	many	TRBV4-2	TGTGCCAGCAGCCAAGACTGGAACGCTGGCTACACCTTC	CASSQDWNAGYTF
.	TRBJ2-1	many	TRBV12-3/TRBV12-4	TGTGCCAGCAGTTTGGATCGGGGGGCAAACAATGAGCAGTTCTTC	CASSLDRGANNEQFF
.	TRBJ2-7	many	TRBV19	TGTGCCAGTAGTATCGACGGCAACTCCTACGAGCAGTACTTC	CASSIDGNSYEQYF
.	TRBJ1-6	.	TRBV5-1	TGCGCCAGCAGCTTGGATGCAGGGAGCACCCTCCACTTT	CASSLDAGSTLHF
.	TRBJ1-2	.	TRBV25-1	TGTGCCAGCAGTGAACCGTCCCGAGGTGGCTACACCTTC	CASSEPSRGGYTF
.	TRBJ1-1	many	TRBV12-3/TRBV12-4	TGTGCCAGCAGTTTAGGGACAGTGACTGAAGCTTTCTTT	CASSLGTVTEAFF
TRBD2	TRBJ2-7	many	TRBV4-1	TGCGCCAGCAGCCAGGGTGGACTAGCAGGGTCCTACGAGCAGTACTTC	CASSQGGLAGSYEQYF
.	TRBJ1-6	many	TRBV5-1	TGCGCCAGCAGCTTGGATGCGGGATCACCCCTCCACTTT	CASSLDAGSPLHF
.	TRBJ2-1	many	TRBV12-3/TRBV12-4	TGTGCCAGCAGGGTAGCGGACCTACGTTTGAATGAGCAGTTCTTC	CASRVADLRLNEQFF
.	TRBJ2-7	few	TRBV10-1	TGCGCCAGCAGTCCCGGGATCTCCTACGAGCAGTACTTC	CASSPGISYEQYF
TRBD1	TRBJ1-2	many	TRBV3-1	TGTGCCAGCAGCCAAAATGGACAGGGCTATGGCTACACCTTC	CASSQNGQGYGYTF
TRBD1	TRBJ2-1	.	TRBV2	TGTGCCAGCAGGTACCGGGACAGGGGGTCAAATGAGCAGTTCTTC	CASRYRDRGSNEQFF
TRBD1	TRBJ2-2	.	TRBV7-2	TGTGCCAGCAGCACCAACAGGGGGAGTGGTCCCGGGGAGCTGTTTTTT	CASSTNRGSGPGELFF
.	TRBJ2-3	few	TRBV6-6	TGTGCCAGCAGTCGCGGGACGTTCGCAGATACGCAGTATTTT	CASSRGTFADTQYF
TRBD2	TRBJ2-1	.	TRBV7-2	TGTGCCAGCAGCTGGACTAGCGACTACAATGAGCAGTTCTTC	CASSWTSDYNEQFF
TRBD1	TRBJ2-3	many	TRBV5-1	TGCGCCAGCAGCAGGACAGGGGAGAATACGCAGTATTTT	CASSRTGENTQYF
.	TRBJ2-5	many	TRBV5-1	TGCGCCAGCAGCTACAATACCCAAGAGACCCAGTACTTC	CASSYNTQETQYF
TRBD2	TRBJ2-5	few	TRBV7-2	TGTGCCAGCAGCTTAGGGCTAGCGGGAGCCCAAGAGACCCAGTACTTC	CASSLGLAGAQETQYF
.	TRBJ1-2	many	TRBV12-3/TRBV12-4	TGTGCCAGCAGTTTTAGTGGACAGATGAATGGCTACACCTTC	CASSFSGQMNGYTF
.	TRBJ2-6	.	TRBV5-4	TGTGCCAGCAGCTTGGGACAGGCTGGGGCCAACGTCCTGACTTTC	CASSLGQAGANVLTF